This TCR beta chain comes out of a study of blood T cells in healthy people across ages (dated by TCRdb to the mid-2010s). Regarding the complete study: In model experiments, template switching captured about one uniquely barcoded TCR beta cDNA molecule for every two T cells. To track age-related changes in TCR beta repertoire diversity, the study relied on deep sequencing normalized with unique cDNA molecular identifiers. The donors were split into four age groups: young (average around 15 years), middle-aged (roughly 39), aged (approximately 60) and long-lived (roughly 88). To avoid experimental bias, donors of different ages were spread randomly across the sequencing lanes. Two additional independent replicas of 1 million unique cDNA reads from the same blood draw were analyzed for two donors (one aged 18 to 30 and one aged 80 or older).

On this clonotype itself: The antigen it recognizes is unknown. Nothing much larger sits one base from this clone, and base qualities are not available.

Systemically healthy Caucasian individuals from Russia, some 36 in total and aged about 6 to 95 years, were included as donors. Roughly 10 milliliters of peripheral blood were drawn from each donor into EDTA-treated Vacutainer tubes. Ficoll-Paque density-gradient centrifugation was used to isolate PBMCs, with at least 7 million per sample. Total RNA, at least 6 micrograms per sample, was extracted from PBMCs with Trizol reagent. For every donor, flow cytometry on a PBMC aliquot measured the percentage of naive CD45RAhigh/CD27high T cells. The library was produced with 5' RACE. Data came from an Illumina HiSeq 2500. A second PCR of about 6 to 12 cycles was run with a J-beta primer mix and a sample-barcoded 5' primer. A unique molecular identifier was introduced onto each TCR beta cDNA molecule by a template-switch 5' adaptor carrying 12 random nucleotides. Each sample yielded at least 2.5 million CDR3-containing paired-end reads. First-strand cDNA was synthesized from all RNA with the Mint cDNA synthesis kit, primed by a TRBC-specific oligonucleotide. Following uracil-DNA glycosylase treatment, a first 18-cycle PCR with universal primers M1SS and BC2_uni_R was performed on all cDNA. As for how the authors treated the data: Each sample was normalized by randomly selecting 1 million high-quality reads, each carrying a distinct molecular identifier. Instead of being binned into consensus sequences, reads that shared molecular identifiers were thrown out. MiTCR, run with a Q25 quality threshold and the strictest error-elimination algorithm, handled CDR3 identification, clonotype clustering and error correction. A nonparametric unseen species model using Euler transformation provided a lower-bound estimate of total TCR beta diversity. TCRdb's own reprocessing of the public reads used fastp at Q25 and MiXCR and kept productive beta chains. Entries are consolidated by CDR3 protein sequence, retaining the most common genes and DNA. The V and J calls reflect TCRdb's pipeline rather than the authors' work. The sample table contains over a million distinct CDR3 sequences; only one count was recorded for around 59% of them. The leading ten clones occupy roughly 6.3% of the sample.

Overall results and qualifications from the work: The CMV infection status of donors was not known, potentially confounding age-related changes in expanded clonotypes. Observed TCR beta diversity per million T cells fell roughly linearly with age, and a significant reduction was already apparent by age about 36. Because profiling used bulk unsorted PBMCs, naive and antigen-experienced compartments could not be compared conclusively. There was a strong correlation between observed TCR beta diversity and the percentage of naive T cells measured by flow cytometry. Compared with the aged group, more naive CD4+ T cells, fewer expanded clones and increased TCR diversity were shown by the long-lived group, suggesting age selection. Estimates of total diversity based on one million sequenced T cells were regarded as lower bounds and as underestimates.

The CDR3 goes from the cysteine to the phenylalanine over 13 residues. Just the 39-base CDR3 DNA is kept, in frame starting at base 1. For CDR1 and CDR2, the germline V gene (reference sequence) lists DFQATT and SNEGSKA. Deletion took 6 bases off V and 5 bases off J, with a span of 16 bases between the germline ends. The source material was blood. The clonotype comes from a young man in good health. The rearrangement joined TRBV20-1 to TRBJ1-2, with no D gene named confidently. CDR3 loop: CSAYRRSTYGYTF. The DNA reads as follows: TGCAGTGCCTACCGACGCAGCACGTATGGCTACACCTTC.